This T cell receptor (beta chain) derives from a study of T cells in Graves' hyperthyroidism and ophthalmopathy. This clonotype was detected many times. RNA transcripts gave rise to amplified TCR beta CDR3 regions. Primed by the HTBI set, a first-round RT-PCR was run on the TCR CDR3. TCRdb reprocessed the multiplex PCR reads with MiXCR, giving one entry per CDR3 protein. The sample shows some 270,000 distinct CDR3 sequences, roughly 15% of them seen only once. The CDR3 is 15 residues long. From germline, CDR1 is MNHEY and CDR2 SMNVEV (reference sequence). With 1 base clipped from V and 3 bases from J, the junction kept 3 bases outside the gene matches.

The receptor comes from a woman in her forties with Graves' hyperthyroidism. The chain combines TRBV27 with TRBJ2-3, with 8 positions matching TRBD1. The sample comprised blood. Written as DNA, the CDR3 is TGTGCCAGCAGTTTATTCCAGGGGGCAACAGATACGCAGTATTTT. Encoded protein: CASSLFQGATDTQYF.